This is a list of T cell receptor beta chains from one sample in a study of T cell responses to AZD1222 COVID-19 vaccine. The assay was immunoSEQ multiplex PCR, and TCRdb's table has in-frame clones only and misses some. This table has 130,000 to 150,000 clones, 88% appearing once. This sample comprised peripheral blood, obtained on day 0 of AZD1222 vaccination. The receptors were gathered from an adult in good health. CDR3s include the opening cysteine and the closing phenylalanine or tryptophan. D genes are given only for firm matches. Some rows have no size entry. The others give once, few or many, or a class for an expanded clone.

CDR3	DNA	J	V	size	D
CASSQELGGTDTQYF	TGCGCCAGCAGCCAAGAGTTGGGGGGCACAGATACGCAGTATTTT	TRBJ2-3	TRBV4-3	-	-
CASSLGTGGRYTF	TGTGCCAGCAGCCTTGGGACAGGAGGCCGCTACACCTTC	TRBJ1-2	TRBV3-1/TRBV3-2	few	TRBD1
CASKRGPSADNEQFF	TGTGCCAGCAAAAGGGGGCCCTCAGCCGACAATGAGCAGTTCTTC	TRBJ2-1	TRBV6-6	-	TRBD1
CASSPGLTDQPQHF	TGTGCCAGCTCACCGGGACTGACCGATCAGCCCCAGCATTTT	TRBJ1-5	TRBV18	-	-
CASSLWGDSNQPQHF	TGTGCCAGCAGTTTGTGGGGGGATAGCAATCAGCCCCAGCATTTT	TRBJ1-5	TRBV27	once	-
CASSPSPQGLNQPQHF	TGTGCCAGTAGTCCCTCGCCACAGGGTCTAAATCAGCCCCAGCATTTT	TRBJ1-5	TRBV19	-	-
CASSLMETQYF	TGCGCCAGCAGCTTGATGGAGACCCAGTACTTC	TRBJ2-5	TRBV5-1	-	-
CASSSNYGYTF	TGTGCCAGCAGTTCTAACTATGGCTACACCTTC	TRBJ1-2	TRBV28	-	-
CASLTRGRNEQFF	TGTGCCAGCCTTACGAGGGGCAGGAATGAGCAGTTCTTC	TRBJ2-1	TRBV6-5	-	-
CASSVAWGGSGNTIYF	TGTGCCAGCAGCGTAGCTTGGGGGGGTTCGGGAAACACCATATATTTT	TRBJ1-3	TRBV9	-	-
CASSVTAGSGNTIYF	TGTGCCAGCAGCGTCACAGCCGGCTCTGGAAACACCATATATTTT	TRBJ1-3	TRBV9	-	-
CASSSQGQMNTEAFF	TGTGCCAGCAGCTCCCAAGGGCAGATGAACACTGAAGCTTTCTTT	TRBJ1-1	TRBV7-9	-	-
CASSLGGQGGMYGYTF	TGTGCCAGCAGCCTAGGGGGACAGGGAGGGATGTATGGCTACACCTTC	TRBJ1-2	TRBV7-9	-	TRBD1
CASSLLGQRNYEQYF	TGTGCCAGCAGCTTATTGGGACAGAGGAACTACGAGCAGTACTTC	TRBJ2-7	TRBV7-2	-	TRBD1
CASSLILINTGELFF	TGTGCCAGCAGCTTGATACTTATTAACACCGGGGAGCTGTTTTTT	TRBJ2-2	TRBV7-2	-	-
CASSQVDRGDGYTF	TGCGCCAGCAGCCAAGTTGACAGGGGGGACGGCTACACCTTC	TRBJ1-2	TRBV4-3	-	TRBD1
CAGRRRGGNTIYF	TGTGCCGGCCGGAGGAGAGGGGGAAACACCATATATTTT	TRBJ1-3	TRBV2	-	-
CASRNQGGEAFF	TGTGCCAGCAGGAACCAGGGAGGTGAAGCTTTCTTT	TRBJ1-1	TRBV28	-	-
CAWSWDGRTEAFF	TGTGCCTGGAGCTGGGACGGTCGGACTGAAGCTTTCTTT	TRBJ1-1	TRBV30	once	-
CATSDSGTGSYGYTF	TGTGCCACCAGTGATTCAGGGACAGGGAGCTATGGCTACACCTTC	TRBJ1-2	TRBV24-1	-	TRBD1
CASIPGGAGTLNTEAFF	TGTGCCAGCATCCCAGGGGGGGCAGGGACCCTGAACACTGAAGCTTTCTTT	TRBJ1-1	TRBV6-2/TRBV6-3	-	TRBD1
CASSVAAGDYGYTF	TGTGCCAGCAGCGTAGCTGCGGGGGACTATGGCTACACCTTC	TRBJ1-2	TRBV9	-	-
CSVKLTGRTGELFF	TGCAGCGTAAAATTGACCGGGAGAACCGGGGAGCTGTTTTTT	TRBJ2-2	TRBV29-1	-	-
CASMGGIYQPQHF	TGTGCCAGTATGGGGGGTATTTATCAGCCCCAGCATTTT	TRBJ1-5	TRBV19	-	-
CAWSEISNIQYF	TGTGCCTGGAGCGAAATTTCAAACATTCAGTACTTC	TRBJ2-4	TRBV30	-	-
CASSARTGGDYGYTF	TGTGCCAGCAGTGCGCGGACAGGGGGCGACTATGGCTACACCTTC	TRBJ1-2	TRBV25-1	once	TRBD1
CASKVTDTQYF	TGTGCCAGCAAAGTCACAGATACGCAGTATTTT	TRBJ2-3	TRBV12-3/TRBV12-4	-	-
CASSSPGGPTGELFF	TGTGCCAGCAGTTCCCCCGGGGGGCCCACCGGGGAGCTGTTTTTT	TRBJ2-2	TRBV6-5	-	-
CASSPTGSYGYTF	TGTGCCAGCAGCCCTACAGGGTCCTATGGCTACACCTTC	TRBJ1-2	TRBV28	-	-
CASTGQGRTEAFF	TGTGCCAGCACGGGACAGGGGAGAACTGAAGCTTTCTTT	TRBJ1-1	TRBV2	-	TRBD1
CASSPGGATNTEAFF	TGTGCCAGCAGCCCGGGTGGGGCCACGAACACTGAAGCTTTCTTT	TRBJ1-1	TRBV7-3	-	-
CASSPNFYEQYF	TGTGCCAGCAGTCCGAATTTCTACGAGCAGTACTTC	TRBJ2-7	TRBV6-5	-	-
CASGIGTDIFGVFF	TGTGCCAGCGGCATCGGGACGGATATTTTTGGGGTGTTTTTT	TRBJ1-4	TRBV28	-	-
CASSPGTGGKNEAFF	TGTGCCAGCAGCCCCGGGACAGGGGGCAAAAATGAAGCTTTCTTT	TRBJ1-1	TRBV7-2	-	TRBD1
CASSLVPGTGGSYEQYF	TGCGCCAGCAGCTTGGTCCCCGGGACAGGGGGTTCCTACGAGCAGTACTTC	TRBJ2-7	TRBV5-1	-	TRBD1
CASSLWPPLKLGAQYF	TGTGCCAGCAGTTTATGGCCCCCCCTTAAGTTAGGCGCCCAGTACTTC	TRBJ2-5	TRBV27	-	-
CASSYGTRGETQYF	TGTGCCAGCAGTTACGGGACTAGGGGAGAGACCCAGTACTTC	TRBJ2-5	TRBV6-6	once	TRBD2
CASSKSPKRQGYQPQHF	TGTGCCAGCAGCAAATCTCCTAAGAGACAGGGTTATCAGCCCCAGCATTTT	TRBJ1-5	TRBV21-1	-	-
CASSTDGGEAFF	TGTGCCAGCTCAACGGACGGAGGTGAAGCTTTCTTT	TRBJ1-1	TRBV18	-	-
CATRPGDRDGETQYF	TGTGCCACCAGGCCAGGGGACAGGGATGGGGAGACCCAGTACTTC	TRBJ2-5	TRBV10-3	few	TRBD1
CAWSTGPRAGGLFF	TGTGCCTGGAGTACGGGCCCCCGAGCGGGAGGACTGTTTTTT	TRBJ1-4	TRBV30	-	-
CASRGLPNEKLFF	TGCGCCAGCCGGGGGTTACCTAATGAAAAACTGTTTTTT	TRBJ1-4	TRBV4-1	few	-
CASSPRRGLEETQYF	TGTGCCAGCTCACCACGTCGGGGGCTGGAAGAGACCCAGTACTTC	TRBJ2-5	TRBV18	once	-
CASREPGQGPGYTF	TGTGCCAGCAGGGAACCGGGACAGGGGCCTGGCTACACCTTC	TRBJ1-2	TRBV7-3	-	TRBD1
CAISDPSGGTNIQYF	TGTGCCATCAGTGACCCTAGCGGGGGGACAAACATTCAGTACTTC	TRBJ2-4	TRBV10-3	once	TRBD2
CASSQVDLDYQPQHF	TGTGCCAGCAGCCAAGTGGACCTGGACTATCAGCCCCAGCATTTT	TRBJ1-5	TRBV4-2	-	-
CASSLPGGTSLVGEKLFF	TGTGCCAGCAGCCTGCCAGGAGGCACCTCCTTAGTAGGGGAAAAACTGTTTTTT	TRBJ1-4	TRBV7-2	-	-
CASRPQDRNTQYF	TGTGCCAGTAGACCTCAGGATAGGAATACGCAGTATTTT	TRBJ2-3	TRBV19	-	-
CATSRVTGPEQYF	TGTGCCACCAGCAGAGTGACAGGTCCCGAGCAGTACTTC	TRBJ2-7	TRBV15	-	-
CASSYTRDYEQYF	TGTGCCAGCAGCTACACCAGGGACTACGAGCAGTACTTC	TRBJ2-7	TRBV7-2	once	-
CASSIVRQLNQPQHF	TGTGCCAGTAGTATAGTACGACAGCTCAATCAGCCCCAGCATTTT	TRBJ1-5	TRBV19	-	-
CASSIYAMNTEAFF	TGTGCCAGTAGTATTTACGCAATGAACACTGAAGCTTTCTTT	TRBJ1-1	TRBV19	-	-
CASSETSRETQYF	TGTGCCAGCAGCGAGACTAGCCGAGAGACCCAGTACTTC	TRBJ2-5	TRBV7-2	-	TRBD2
CASSLPGGGFYNEQFF	TGTGCCAGCAGCTTACCCGGGGGGGGTTTTTACAATGAGCAGTTCTTC	TRBJ2-1	TRBV7-9	-	TRBD2
CASSTTSGAYNEQFF	TGCGCCAGCAGCACAACTAGCGGGGCCTACAATGAGCAGTTCTTC	TRBJ2-1	TRBV5-1	-	TRBD2
CASSLRSGGARLDYNEQFF	TGTGCCAGCAGCTTAAGGAGCGGGGGGGCCCGTCTGGACTACAATGAGCAGTTCTTC	TRBJ2-1	TRBV11-2	-	TRBD2
CASSRGQNYGYTF	TGTGCCAGCAGCCGAGGACAGAACTATGGCTACACCTTC	TRBJ1-2	TRBV7-9	-	-
CASSPGPSDGYTF	TGTGCCAGCAGCCCGGGACCCTCGGATGGCTACACCTTC	TRBJ1-2	TRBV7-3	-	-
CASMREHSTDTQYF	TGCGCCAGCATGCGGGAGCATAGCACAGATACGCAGTATTTT	TRBJ2-3	TRBV5-1	-	TRBD2
CASSRPGTGPHYGYTF	TGTGCCAGCAGCCGTCCCGGGACAGGGCCTCACTATGGCTACACCTTC	TRBJ1-2	TRBV5-4	-	TRBD1